The clone carrying this T cell receptor beta chain was recorded only once. Its antigen is not known. CDR3 length: 15 amino acids. Trimming removed 1 base at V and 2 bases at J, with 12 bases between. The germline CDR1 and CDR2 sequences are SGHTA and FQGNSA. This sample stems from a study of T cells in pancreatic ductal adenocarcinoma. Study-wide results and caveats: Tumor samples had fewer productive templates and 6.5 to 10-fold fewer unique clonotypes than blood. Results skew toward the minority of patients with early-stage disease. Tumors hold more CD45RO+ effector T cells, which may bias toward lower diversity.

Selected pancreatic ductal adenocarcinoma patients had undergone surgery without neoadjuvant therapy. Generated by immunoSEQ multiplex PCR, the TCRdb table keeps only in-frame clones and is missing some. The sample holds 85,000 to 120,000 clones, around 96% seen once. The sample was PBMCs. The source is a human donor with pancreatic ductal adenocarcinoma. The gene calls are TRBV7-2 and TRBJ2-7; a weak D match, TRBD2 (6 bases). CDR3 nucleotides: TGTGCCAGCAGCTTAGTGGGACTGGATACCTACGAGCAGTACTTC. As protein: CASSLVGLDTYEQYF.